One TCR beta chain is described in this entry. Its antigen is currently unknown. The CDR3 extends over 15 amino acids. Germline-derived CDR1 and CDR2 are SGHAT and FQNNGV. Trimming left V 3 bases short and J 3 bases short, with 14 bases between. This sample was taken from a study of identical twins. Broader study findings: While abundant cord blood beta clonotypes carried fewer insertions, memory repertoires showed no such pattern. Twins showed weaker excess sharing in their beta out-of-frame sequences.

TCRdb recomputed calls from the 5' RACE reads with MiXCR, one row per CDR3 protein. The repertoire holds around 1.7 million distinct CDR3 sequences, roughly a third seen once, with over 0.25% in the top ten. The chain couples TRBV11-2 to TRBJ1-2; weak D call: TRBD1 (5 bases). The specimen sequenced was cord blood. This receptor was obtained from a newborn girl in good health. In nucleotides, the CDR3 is TGTGCCAGCAGCTTGGACAATCTGGTCGACTATGGCTACACCTTC. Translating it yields CASSLDNLVDYGYTF.